The rows below give T cell receptor beta chains drawn from one sample of a study of memory CD4+ T cells and cytomegalovirus serostatus. TCRdb keeps only in-frame clones here, not all; method: immunoSEQ multiplex PCR. The data contain 85,000 to 100,000 clones, under 90% of them seen just once; the ten biggest clones take up 3.6%. The sample comprised memory CD4+ T cells from blood. These receptors were taken from an adult in good health and CMV-seropositive. CDR3s leave out the opening cysteine and the closing phenylalanine or tryptophan. Size is omitted from some rows. Given values are once, few, many or a class for expanded clones.

J: TRBJ1-5
V: TRBV25-1
length: 12
size: .
CDR3: ASSEGQWYQPQH

J: TRBJ2-1
V: TRBV5-1
length: 13
size: .
CDR3: ASSLGGNPYNEQF

J: TRBJ2-7
V: TRBV9
length: 13
size: .
CDR3: ASSFRTGGGYEQY

J: TRBJ1-5
V: TRBV28
length: 10
size: few
CDR3: ASSFSNQPQH

J: TRBJ1-2
V: TRBV5-1
length: 10
size: .
CDR3: ASSLGTYGYT

J: TRBJ2-7
V: TRBV7-2
length: 11
size: .
CDR3: ASSPRTDYEQY

J: TRBJ2-1
V: TRBV5-4
length: 13
size: .
CDR3: ASSLPTGTSNEQF

J: TRBJ1-2
V: TRBV2
length: 11
size: .
CDR3: ASSDGGRYGYT

J: TRBJ1-5
V: TRBV5-8
length: 12
size: .
CDR3: ASSSTGNNQPQH

J: TRBJ2-7
V: TRBV5-1
length: 12
size: .
CDR3: ASRGSVGSYEQY

J: TRBJ1-2
V: TRBV5-8
length: 11
size: .
CDR3: ASSLRTPYGYT

J: TRBJ2-7
V: TRBV27
length: 12
size: .
CDR3: ASATRLAGEKQY

J: TRBJ2-3
V: TRBV5-1
length: 13
size: .
CDR3: ASSLDRQGADTQY

J: TRBJ2-7
V: TRBV28
length: 11
size: .
CDR3: ASSGLKPHEQY

J: TRBJ2-3
V: TRBV7-3
length: 17
size: .
CDR3: ASSLSGTGSLVGTDTQY

J: TRBJ2-7
V: TRBV30
length: 15
size: .
CDR3: ACTGTSGRGSSYEQY

J: TRBJ2-2
V: TRBV5-1
length: 12
size: few
CDR3: ASSSLTSGGELF

J: TRBJ2-5
V: TRBV5-1
length: 13
size: .
CDR3: ASSLVGGSQETQY

J: TRBJ1-2
V: TRBV28
length: 12
size: .
CDR3: ASSSVGQSYGYT

J: TRBJ2-1
V: TRBV7-2
length: 14
size: .
CDR3: ASSLVAGGPYNEQF

J: TRBJ1-2
V: TRBV27
length: 13
size: once
CDR3: ASSLKGRGRRSYT

J: TRBJ2-1
V: TRBV5-6
length: 9
size: .
CDR3: ASSGRGEQF

J: TRBJ1-4
V: TRBV29-1
length: 12
size: .
CDR3: SVARTGLGEKLF

J: TRBJ2-2
V: TRBV14
length: 13
size: .
CDR3: ASSRGGIGPGELF

J: TRBJ2-2
V: TRBV10-3
length: 13
size: .
CDR3: AISEHPTNTGELF

J: TRBJ2-3
V: TRBV18
length: 11
size: .
CDR3: ASSRDKTDTQY

J: TRBJ2-3
V: TRBV18
length: 11
size: once
CDR3: ASSPGTTDTQY